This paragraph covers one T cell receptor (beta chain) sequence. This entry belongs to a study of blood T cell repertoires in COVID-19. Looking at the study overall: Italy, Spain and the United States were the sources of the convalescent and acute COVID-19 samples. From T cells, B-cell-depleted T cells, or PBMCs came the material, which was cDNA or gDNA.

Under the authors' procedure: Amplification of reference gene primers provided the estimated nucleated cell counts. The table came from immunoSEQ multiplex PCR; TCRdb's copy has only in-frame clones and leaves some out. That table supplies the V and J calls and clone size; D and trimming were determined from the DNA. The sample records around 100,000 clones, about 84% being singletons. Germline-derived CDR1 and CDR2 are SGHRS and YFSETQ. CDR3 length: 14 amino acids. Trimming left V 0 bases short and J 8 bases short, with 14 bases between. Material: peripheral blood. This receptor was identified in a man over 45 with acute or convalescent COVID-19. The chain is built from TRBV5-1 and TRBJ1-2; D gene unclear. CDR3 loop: CASSLGPGNGGYTF. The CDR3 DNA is TGCGCCAGCAGCTTGGGCCCCGGGAATGGAGGCTACACCTTC.